The sequence of this T cell receptor beta chain was determined in a study of cytomegalovirus exposure and HLA in healthy donors. Study summary: Sequencing of 150 million to 200 million T cells in an earlier analysis found 120 million or so unique TCR beta sequences.

Overall study results and limits: HLA alleles showed associations with around 15,000 TCR beta sequences in a later analysis, at a 0.05 false discovery rate. What a later analysis showed was that several of the most significant clusters appeared linked to common viral pathogens.

Worth noting for this clone: As yet, its antigen is unknown.

This CDR3 has 13 residues. Germline V gene data show CDR1 as SGDLS and CDR2 as YYNGEE. Trimming pared 8 bases from V and 12 bases from J, leaving 21 bases between. Amplification used 60 Vbeta primers and 13 Jbeta primers. The repertoire was sequenced with immunoSEQ multiplex PCR; TCRdb's copy has only in-frame clones and lacks some. The table has over 200,000 clones, almost 80% seen once; the top ten hold 3.5% to 4%. The sequence derives from a male donor in good health and CMV-seronegative. The sequencing input was PBMCs. The chain couples TRBV9 to TRBJ2-1, with a weak D call TRBD1 (6 bases). The CDR3 reads CASGTRDIGGQFF. CDR3 nucleotide sequence: TGTGCCAGTGGTACCAGGGACATAGGAGGGCAGTTCTTC.